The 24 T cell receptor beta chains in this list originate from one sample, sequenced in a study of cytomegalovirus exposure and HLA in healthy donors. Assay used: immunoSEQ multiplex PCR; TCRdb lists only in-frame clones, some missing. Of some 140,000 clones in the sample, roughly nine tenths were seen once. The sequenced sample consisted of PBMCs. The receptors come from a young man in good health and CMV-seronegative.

The CDR3 nucleotides are TGTGCCAGCAGGGTGGGACAGATTAGTGAAGGCTACACCTTC. Amino acid sequence: CASRVGQISEGYTF. The gene calls are TRBV28 and TRBJ1-2, with 7 bases lining up with TRBD1. This CDR3 comprises 14 residues. Germline V lookup: CDR1 MDHEN, CDR2 SYDVKM. The V gene end was trimmed by 6 bases and the J gene end by 8 bases; junction bases not matched to a gene: 12.

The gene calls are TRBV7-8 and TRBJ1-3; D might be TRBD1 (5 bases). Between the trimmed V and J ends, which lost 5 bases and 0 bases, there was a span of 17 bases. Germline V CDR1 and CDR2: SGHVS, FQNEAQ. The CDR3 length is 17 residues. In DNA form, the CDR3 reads TGTGCCAGCAGCCCAGAGGGACTCCTAGCCTCTGGAAACACCATATATTTT. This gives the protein CASSPEGLLASGNTIYF.

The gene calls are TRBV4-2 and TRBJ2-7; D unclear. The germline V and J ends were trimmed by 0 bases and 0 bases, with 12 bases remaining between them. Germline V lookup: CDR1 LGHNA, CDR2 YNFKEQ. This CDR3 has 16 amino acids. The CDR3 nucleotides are TGTGCCAGCAGCCAAGATTACACAGCAAGCTCCTACGAGCAGTACTTC. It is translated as CASSQDYTASSYEQYF.

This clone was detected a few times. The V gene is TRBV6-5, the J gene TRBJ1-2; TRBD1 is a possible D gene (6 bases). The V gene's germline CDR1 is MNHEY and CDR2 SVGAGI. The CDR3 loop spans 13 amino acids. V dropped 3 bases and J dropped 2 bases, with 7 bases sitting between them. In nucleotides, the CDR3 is TGTGCCAGCAGTTATGGGACAAACTATGGCTACACCTTC. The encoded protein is CASSYGTNYGYTF.

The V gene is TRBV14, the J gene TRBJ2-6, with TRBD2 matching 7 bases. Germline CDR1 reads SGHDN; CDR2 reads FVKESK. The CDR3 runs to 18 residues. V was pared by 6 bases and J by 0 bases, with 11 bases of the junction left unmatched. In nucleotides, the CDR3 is TGTGCCAGCAGTCCCCTGCGGGGGAGCCTCTCTGGGGCCAACGTCCTGACTTTC. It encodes CASSPLRGSLSGANVLTF.

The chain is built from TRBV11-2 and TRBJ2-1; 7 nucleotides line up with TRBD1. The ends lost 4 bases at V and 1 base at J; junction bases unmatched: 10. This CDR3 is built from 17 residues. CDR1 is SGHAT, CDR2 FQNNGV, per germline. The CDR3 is CASSSRGETGSYNEQFF. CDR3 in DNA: TGTGCCAGCAGCTCCCGCGGAGAGACAGGGTCCTACAATGAGCAGTTCTTC.

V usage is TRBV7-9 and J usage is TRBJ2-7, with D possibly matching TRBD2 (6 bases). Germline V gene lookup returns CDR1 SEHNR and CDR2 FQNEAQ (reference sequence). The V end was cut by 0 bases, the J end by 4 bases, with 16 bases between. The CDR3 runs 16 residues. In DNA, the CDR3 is TGTGCCAGCAGCTTAGCCCAAGGTTTGGGACTTTACGAGCAGTACTTC. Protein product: CASSLAQGLGLYEQYF.

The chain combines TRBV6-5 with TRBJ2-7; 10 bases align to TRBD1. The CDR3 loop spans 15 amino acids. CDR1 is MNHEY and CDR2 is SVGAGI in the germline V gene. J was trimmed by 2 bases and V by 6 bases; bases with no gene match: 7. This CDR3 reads CASRHQDRGTYEQYF. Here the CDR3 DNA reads TGTGCCAGCAGACATCAGGACAGGGGGACCTACGAGCAGTACTTC.

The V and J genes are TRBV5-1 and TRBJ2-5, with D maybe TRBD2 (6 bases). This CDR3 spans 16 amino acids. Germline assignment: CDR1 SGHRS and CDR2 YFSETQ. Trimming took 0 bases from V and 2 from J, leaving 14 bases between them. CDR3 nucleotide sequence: TGCGCCAGCAGCTTGGCCCCGGACTACGTACAAGAGACCCAGTACTTC. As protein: CASSLAPDYVQETQYF.

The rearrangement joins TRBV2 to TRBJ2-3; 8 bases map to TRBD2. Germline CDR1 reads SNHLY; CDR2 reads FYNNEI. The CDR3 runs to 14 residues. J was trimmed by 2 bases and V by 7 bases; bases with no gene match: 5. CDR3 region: CASNRGGITDTQYF. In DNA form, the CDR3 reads TGTGCCAGCAACCGGGGGGGGATCACAGATACGCAGTATTTT. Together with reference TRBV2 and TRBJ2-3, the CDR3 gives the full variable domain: EPEVTQTPSHQVTQMGQEVILRCVPISNHLYFYWYRQILGQKVEFLVSFYNNEISEKSEIFDDQFSVERPDGSNFTLKIRSTKLEDSAMYFCASNRGGITDTQYFGPGTRLTVL.

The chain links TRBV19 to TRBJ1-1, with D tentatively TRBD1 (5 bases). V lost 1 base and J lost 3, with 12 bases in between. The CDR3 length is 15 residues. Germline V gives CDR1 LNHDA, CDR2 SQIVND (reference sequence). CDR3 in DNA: TGTGCCAGTAGTATAGTCCCGACAGCGCACACTGAAGCTTTCTTT. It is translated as CASSIVPTAHTEAFF.

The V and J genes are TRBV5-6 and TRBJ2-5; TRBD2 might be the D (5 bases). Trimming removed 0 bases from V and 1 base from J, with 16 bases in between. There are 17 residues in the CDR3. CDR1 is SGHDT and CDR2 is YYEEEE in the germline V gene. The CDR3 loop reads CASSLASADIIQETQYF. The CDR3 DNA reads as TGTGCCAGCAGCTTGGCCTCAGCGGATATTATCCAAGAGACCCAGTACTTC.

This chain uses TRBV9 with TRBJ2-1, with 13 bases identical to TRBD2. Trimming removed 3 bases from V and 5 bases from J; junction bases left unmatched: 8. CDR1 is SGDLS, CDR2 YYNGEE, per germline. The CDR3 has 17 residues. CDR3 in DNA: TGTGCCAGCAGCGCGACTACTAGCGGGAGGGCTAACAATGAGCAGTTCTTC. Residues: CASSATTSGRANNEQFF.

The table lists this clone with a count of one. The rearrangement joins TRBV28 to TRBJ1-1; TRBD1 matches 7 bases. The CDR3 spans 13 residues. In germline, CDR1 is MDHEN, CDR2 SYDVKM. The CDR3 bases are TGTGCGTTGAGAGGGACAGTGAACACTGAAGCTTTCTTT. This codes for CALRGTVNTEAFF.

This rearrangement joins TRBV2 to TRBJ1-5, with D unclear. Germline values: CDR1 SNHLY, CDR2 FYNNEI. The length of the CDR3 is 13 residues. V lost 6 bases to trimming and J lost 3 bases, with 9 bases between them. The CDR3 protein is CASRSEYNQPQHF. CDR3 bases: TGTGCCAGCAGGTCCGAGTACAATCAGCCCCAGCATTTT. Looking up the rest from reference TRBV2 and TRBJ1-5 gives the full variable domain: EPEVTQTPSHQVTQMGQEVILRCVPISNHLYFYWYRQILGQKVEFLVSFYNNEISEKSEIFDDQFSVERPDGSNFTLKIRSTKLEDSAMYFCASRSEYNQPQHFGDGTRLSIL.

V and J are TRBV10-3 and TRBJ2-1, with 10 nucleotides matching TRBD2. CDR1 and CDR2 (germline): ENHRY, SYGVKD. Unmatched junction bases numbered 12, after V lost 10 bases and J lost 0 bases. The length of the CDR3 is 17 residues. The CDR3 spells CATQTSGRTSSYNEQFF. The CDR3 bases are TGTGCCACCCAGACTAGCGGGCGAACCAGCTCCTACAATGAGCAGTTCTTC.

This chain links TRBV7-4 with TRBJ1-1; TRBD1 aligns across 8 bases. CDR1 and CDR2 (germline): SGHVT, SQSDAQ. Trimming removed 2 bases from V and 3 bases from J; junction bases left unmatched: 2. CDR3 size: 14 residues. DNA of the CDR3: TGTGCCAGCAGCTTACAGGGGGCGGACACTGAAGCTTTCTTT. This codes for CASSLQGADTEAFF. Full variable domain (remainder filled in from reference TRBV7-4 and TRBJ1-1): GAGVSQSPRYKVAKRGRDVALRCDSISGHVTLYWYRQTLGQGSEVLTYSQSDAQRDKSGRPSGRFSAERPERSVSTLKIQRTEQGDSAVYLCASSLQGADTEAFFGQGTRLTVV.

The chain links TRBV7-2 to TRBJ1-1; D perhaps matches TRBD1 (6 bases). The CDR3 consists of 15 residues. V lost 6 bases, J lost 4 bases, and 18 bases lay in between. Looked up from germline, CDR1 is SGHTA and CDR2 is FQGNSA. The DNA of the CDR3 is TGTGCCAGCAGGGGTCCCCCAGGGGAAGGCACTGAAGCTTTCTTT. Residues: CASRGPPGEGTEAFF.

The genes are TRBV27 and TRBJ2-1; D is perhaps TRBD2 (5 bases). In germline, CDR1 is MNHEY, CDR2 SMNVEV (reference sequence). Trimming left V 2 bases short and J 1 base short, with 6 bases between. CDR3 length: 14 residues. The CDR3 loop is CASSLEGSYNEQFF. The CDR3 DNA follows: TGTGCCAGCAGTTTAGAGGGATCCTACAATGAGCAGTTCTTC.

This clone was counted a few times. Here the CDR3 reads CASSQVGVQRGGNEQFF. For the CDR3, the DNA is TGCGCCAGCAGCCAAGTAGGGGTGCAACGGGGGGGCAATGAGCAGTTCTTC. This chain connects TRBV4-1 to TRBJ2-1; TRBD2 aligns across 8 bases. Germline V gene data show CDR1 as MGHRA and CDR2 as YSYEKL. V trimming: 1 base; J trimming: 6 bases; junction bases outside the gene matches: 11. The CDR3 has 17 amino acids.

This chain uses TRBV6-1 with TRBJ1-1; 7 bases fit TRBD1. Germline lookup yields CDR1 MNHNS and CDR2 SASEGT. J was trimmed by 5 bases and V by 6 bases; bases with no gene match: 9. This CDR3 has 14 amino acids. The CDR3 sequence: CASSPGGGGTEAFF. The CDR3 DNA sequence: TGTGCCAGCAGCCCCGGAGGGGGCGGAACTGAAGCTTTCTTT.

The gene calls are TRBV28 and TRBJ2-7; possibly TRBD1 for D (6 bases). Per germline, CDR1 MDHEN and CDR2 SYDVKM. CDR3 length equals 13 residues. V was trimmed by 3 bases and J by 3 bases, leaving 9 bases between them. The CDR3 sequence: CASSFQGSYEQYF. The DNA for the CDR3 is TGTGCCAGCAGTTTTCAGGGGAGCTACGAGCAGTACTTC.

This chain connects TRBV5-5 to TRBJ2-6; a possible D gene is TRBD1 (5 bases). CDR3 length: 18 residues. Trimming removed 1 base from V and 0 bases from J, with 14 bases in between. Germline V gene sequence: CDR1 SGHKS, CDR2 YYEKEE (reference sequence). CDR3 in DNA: TGTGCCAGCAGCTTGCCTCAGGGTGAAAGCTCTGGGGCCAACGTCCTGACTTTC. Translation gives CASSLPQGESSGANVLTF.

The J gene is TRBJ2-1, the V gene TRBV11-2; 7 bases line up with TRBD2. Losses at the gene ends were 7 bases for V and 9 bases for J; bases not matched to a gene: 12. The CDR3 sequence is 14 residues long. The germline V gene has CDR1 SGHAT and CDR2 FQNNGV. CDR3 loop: CASTPYNTGGEQFF. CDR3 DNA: TGTGCCAGCACCCCGTACAACACGGGAGGTGAGCAGTTCTTC.